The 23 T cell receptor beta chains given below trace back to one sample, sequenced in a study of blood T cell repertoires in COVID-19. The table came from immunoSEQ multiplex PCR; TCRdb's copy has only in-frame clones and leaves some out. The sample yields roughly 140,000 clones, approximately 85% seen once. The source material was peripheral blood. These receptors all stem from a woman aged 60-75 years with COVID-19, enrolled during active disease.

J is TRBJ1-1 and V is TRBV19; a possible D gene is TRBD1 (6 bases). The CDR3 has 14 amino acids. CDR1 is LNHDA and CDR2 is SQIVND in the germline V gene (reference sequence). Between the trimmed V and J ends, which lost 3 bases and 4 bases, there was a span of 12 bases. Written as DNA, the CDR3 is TGTGCCAGTAGTATGGGGGGGCGGCTCACTGAAGCTTTCTTT. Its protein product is CASSMGGRLTEAFF. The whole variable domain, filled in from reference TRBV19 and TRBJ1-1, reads DGGITQSPKYLFRKEGQNVTLSCEQNLNHDAMYWYRQDPGQGLRLIYYSQIVNDFQKGDIAEGYSVSREKKESFPLTVTSAQKNPTAFYLCASSMGGRLTEAFFGQGTRLTVV.

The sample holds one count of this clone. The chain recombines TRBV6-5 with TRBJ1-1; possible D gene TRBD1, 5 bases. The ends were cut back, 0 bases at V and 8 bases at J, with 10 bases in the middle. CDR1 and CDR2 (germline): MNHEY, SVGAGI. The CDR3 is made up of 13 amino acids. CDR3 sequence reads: CASSYSRGWEAFF. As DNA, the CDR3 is TGTGCCAGCAGTTACTCAAGGGGTTGGGAAGCTTTCTTT.

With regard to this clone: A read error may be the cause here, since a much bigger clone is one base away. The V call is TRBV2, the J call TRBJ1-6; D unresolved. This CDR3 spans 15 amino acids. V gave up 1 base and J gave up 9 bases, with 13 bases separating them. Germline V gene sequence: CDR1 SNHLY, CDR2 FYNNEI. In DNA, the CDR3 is TGTGCCAGCAGTGAAGGAGGTCCGCGGAGTTCACCCCTCCACTTT. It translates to CASSEGGPRSSPLHF. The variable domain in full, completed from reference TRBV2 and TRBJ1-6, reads EPEVTQTPSHQVTQMGQEVILRCVPISNHLYFYWYRQILGQKVEFLVSFYNNEISEKSEIFDDQFSVERPDGSNFTLKIRSTKLEDSAMYFCASSEGGPRSSPLHFGNGTRLTVT.

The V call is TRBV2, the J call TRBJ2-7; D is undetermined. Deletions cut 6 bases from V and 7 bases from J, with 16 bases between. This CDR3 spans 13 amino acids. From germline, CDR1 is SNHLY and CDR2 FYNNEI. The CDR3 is CASRETVVREQYF. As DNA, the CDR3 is TGTGCCAGCAGGGAGACGGTGGTGAGGGAGCAGTACTTC.

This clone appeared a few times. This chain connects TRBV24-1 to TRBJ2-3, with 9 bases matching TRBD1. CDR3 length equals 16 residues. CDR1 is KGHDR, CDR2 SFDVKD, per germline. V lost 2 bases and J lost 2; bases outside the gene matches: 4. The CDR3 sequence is CATSDSGTGHTDTQYF. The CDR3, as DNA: TGTGCCACCAGTGATTCCGGGACAGGGCACACAGATACGCAGTATTTT.

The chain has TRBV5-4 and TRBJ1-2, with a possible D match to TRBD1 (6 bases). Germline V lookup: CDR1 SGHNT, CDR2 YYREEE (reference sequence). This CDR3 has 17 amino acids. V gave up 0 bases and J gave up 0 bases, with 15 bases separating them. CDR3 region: CASSLVAGAEANYGYTF. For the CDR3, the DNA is TGTGCCAGCAGCTTGGTTGCAGGGGCTGAGGCTAACTATGGCTACACCTTC.

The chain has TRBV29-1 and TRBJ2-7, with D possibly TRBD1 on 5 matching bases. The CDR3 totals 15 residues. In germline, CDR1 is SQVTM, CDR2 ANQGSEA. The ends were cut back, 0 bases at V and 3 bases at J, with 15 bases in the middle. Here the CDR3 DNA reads TGCAGCGTTGAAGATTCTTCCCACAGGAACTACGAGCAGTACTTC. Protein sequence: CSVEDSSHRNYEQYF.

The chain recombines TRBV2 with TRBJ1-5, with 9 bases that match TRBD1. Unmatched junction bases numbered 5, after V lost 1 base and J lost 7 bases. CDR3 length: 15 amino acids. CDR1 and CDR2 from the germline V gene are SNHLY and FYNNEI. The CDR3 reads CASSEVTGGAQPQHF. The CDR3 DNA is TGTGCCAGCAGTGAAGTAACAGGGGGCGCGCAGCCCCAGCATTTT.

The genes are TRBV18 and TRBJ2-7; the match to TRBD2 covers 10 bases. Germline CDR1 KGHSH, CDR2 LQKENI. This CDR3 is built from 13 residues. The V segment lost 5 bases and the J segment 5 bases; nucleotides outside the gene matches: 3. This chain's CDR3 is CASSSGGEDEQYF. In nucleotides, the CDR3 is TGTGCCAGCTCAAGCGGGGGGGAGGACGAGCAGTACTTC.

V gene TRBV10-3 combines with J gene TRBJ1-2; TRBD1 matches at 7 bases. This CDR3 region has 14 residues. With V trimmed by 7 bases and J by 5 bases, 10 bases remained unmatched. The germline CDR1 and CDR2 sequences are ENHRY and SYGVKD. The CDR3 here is CAITRSGTDYGYTF. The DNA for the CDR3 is TGTGCCATCACGCGATCCGGGACAGATTATGGCTACACCTTC.

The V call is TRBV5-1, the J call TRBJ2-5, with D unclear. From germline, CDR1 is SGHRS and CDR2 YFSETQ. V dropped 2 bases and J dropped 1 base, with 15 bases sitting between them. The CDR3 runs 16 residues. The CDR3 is CASSFDSDFFQETQYF. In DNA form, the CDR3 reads TGCGCCAGCAGCTTTGATTCCGACTTCTTCCAAGAGACCCAGTACTTC.

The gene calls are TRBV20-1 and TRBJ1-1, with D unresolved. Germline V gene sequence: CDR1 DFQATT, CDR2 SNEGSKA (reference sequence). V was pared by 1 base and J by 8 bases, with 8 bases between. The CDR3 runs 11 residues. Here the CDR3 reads CSARVAVEAFF. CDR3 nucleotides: TGCAGTGCTAGAGTTGCGGTAGAAGCTTTCTTT.

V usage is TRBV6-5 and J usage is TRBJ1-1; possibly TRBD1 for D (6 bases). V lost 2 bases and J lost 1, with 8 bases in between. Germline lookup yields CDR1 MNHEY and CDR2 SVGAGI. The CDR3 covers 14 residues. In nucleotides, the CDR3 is TGTGCCAGCAGTTACGGCAGGGGGAACACTGAAGCTTTCTTT. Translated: CASSYGRGNTEAFF.

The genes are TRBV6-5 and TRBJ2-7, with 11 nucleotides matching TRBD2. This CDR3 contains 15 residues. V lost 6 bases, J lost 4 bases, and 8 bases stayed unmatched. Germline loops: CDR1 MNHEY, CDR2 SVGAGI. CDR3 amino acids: CASRGSGGAEYEQYF. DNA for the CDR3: TGTGCCAGCAGAGGTAGCGGGGGGGCCGAGTACGAGCAGTACTTC.

The CDR3 reads CASSGRTSGGAWNEQFF. As DNA, the CDR3 is TGTGCCAGCAGCGGACGGACTAGCGGGGGCGCCTGGAATGAGCAGTTCTTC. The rearrangement links TRBV9 to TRBJ2-1, with 13 bases fitting TRBD2. There are 17 residues in the CDR3. Germline trimming cut 3 bases from V and 7 bases from J; bases unmatched to any gene: 10. CDR1 and CDR2 (germline): SGDLS, YYNGEE.

The CDR3 here is CASSLATGQGYGYTF. The CDR3 coding sequence is TGTGCCAGCAGCTTAGCAACGGGACAGGGCTATGGCTACACCTTC. The chain employs TRBV7-6 and TRBJ1-2; 9 nucleotides match TRBD1. V shed 0 bases, J shed 4 bases, and the junction held 3 bases outside the gene matches. The CDR3 is 15 amino acids. Looked up from germline, CDR1 is SGHVS and CDR2 is FNYEAQ.

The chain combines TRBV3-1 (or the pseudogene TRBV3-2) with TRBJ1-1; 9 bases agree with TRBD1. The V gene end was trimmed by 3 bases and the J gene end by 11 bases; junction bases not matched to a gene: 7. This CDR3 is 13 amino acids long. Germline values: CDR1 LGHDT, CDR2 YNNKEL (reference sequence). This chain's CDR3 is CASSHAQGTGAFF. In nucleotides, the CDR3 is TGTGCCAGCAGCCACGCCCAAGGGACAGGGGCTTTCTTT.

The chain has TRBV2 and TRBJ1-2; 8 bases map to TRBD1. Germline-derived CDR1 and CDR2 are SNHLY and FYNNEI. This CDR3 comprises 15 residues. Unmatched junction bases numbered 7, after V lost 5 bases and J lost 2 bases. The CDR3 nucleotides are TGTGCCAGCAGTCGACCGGGACAGGACAACTATGGCTACACCTTC. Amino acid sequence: CASSRPGQDNYGYTF.

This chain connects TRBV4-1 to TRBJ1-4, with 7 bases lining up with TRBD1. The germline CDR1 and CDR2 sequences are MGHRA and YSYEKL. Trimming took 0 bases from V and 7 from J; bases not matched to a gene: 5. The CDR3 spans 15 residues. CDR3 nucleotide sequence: TGCGCCAGCAGCCAAGATCGACAGGGAGGTGAAAAACTGTTTTTT. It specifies CASSQDRQGGEKLFF.

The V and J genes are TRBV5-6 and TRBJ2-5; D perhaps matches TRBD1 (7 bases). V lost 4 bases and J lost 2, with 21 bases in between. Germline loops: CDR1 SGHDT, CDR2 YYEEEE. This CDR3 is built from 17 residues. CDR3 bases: TGTGCCAGCAGCCTTATTCGCGGGACAGACATTCAAGAGACCCAGTACTTC. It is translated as CASSLIRGTDIQETQYF.

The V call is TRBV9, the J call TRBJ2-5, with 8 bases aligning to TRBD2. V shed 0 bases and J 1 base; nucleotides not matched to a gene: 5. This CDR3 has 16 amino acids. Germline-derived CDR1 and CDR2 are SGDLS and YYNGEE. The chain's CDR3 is CASSVAGGYGQETQYF. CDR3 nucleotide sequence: TGTGCCAGCAGCGTAGCGGGGGGGTACGGCCAAGAGACCCAGTACTTC.

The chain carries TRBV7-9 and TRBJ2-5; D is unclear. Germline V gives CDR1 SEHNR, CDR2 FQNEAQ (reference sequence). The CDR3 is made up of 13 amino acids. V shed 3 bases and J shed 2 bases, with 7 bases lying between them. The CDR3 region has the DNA TGTGCCAGCAGCTTGGGCAGTCAAGAGACCCAGTACTTC. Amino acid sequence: CASSLGSQETQYF.

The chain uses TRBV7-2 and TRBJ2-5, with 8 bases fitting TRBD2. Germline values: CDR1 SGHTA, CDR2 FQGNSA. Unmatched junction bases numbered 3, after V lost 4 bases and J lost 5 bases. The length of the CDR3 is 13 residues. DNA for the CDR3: TGTGCCAGCAGCTGGACTAGCTTGGAGACCCAGTACTTC. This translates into CASSWTSLETQYF.